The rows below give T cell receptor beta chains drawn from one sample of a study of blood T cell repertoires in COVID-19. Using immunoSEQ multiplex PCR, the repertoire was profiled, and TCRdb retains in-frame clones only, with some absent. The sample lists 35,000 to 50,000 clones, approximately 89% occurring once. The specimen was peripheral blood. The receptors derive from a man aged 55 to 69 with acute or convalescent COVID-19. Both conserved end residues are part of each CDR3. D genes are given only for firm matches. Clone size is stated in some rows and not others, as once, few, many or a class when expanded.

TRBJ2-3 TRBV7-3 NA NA TGTGCCAGCAGCTTCAAGGAGTTCATCGATACGCAGTATTTT CASSFKEFIDTQYF
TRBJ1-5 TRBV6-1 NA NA TGTGCCAGCAGTGAAATATGGGGAGCGAATCAGCCCCAGCATTTT CASSEIWGANQPQHF
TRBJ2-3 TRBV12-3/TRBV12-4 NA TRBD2 TGTGCCAGCAGTTCGCGGGAGAAGGGTACGCAGTATTTT CASSSREKGTQYF
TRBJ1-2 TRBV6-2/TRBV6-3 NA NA TGTGCCAGCAGTTTCACCCCGGGGTATGGCTACACCTTC CASSFTPGYGYTF
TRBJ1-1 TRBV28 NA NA TGTGCCAGCAGTCCCCCCAGGGGTCGACCTTTCTTT CASSPPRGRPFF
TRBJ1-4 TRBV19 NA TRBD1 TGTGCCTCCGAGGGCAGGGGGCGTCCAGCAACTAATGAAAAACTGTTTTTT CASEGRGRPATNEKLFF
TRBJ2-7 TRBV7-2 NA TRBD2 TGTGCCAGCAGCTTAGATAGCGGGGTCCTTCACGAGCAGTACTTC CASSLDSGVLHEQYF
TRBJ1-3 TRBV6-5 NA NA TGTGCCAGCAGTTACTCAAGGGGCCTCCCTGGAAACACCATATATTTT CASSYSRGLPGNTIYF
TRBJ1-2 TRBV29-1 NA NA TGCAGCGTTGTGGGGAGGGGCATTAACTATGGCTACACCTTC CSVVGRGINYGYTF
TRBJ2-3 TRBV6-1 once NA TGTGCCAGCAGTGACGACAGGAGACTAACGCAGTATTTT CASSDDRRLTQYF
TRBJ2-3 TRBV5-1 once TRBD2 TGCGCCAGCAACCCTCAGGGCGGGAGTATAACAGATACGCAGTATTTT CASNPQGGSITDTQYF
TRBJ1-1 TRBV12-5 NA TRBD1 TGTGCTAGTGGTCTCGGACAGGGCGAATCCTTGACTGAAGCTTTCTTT CASGLGQGESLTEAFF
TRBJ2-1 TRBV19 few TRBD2 TGTGCCACCCGGACTAGCGGGACCTCCTACAATGAGCAGTTCTTC CATRTSGTSYNEQFF
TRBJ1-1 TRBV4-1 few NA TGCGCCAGCAGCCAAGTGGAGGGATTGGGGACTGAAGCTTTCTTT CASSQVEGLGTEAFF
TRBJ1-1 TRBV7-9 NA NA TGTGCCAGCAGCCCCCAGTTAAACACTGAAGCTTTCTTT CASSPQLNTEAFF
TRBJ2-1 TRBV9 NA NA TGTGCCAGCAGCCCGCCGGGACTGAGAAATGAGCAGTTCTTC CASSPPGLRNEQFF
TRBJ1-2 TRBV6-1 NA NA TGTGCCAGCAGCCTCGGGGAGTATGGCTACACCTTC CASSLGEYGYTF
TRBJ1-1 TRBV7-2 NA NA TGTGCCAATGCCACTCGGGCTTTCTTT CANATRAFF
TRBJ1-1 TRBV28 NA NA TGTGCCAGCAGTTTACATCAGGTCCTGAACACTGAAGCTTTCTTT CASSLHQVLNTEAFF
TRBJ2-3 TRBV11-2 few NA TGTGCCAGCAGCTTAGATCCCTCCACAGATACGCAGTATTTT CASSLDPSTDTQYF
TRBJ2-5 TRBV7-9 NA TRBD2 TGTGCCAGCAGCTCGACTAGCGGGGGGCAGACCCAGTACTTC CASSSTSGGQTQYF
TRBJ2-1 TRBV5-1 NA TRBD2 TGCGCCAGCAGCCCGGCTAGCGGGATAAACAATGAGCAGTTCTTC CASSPASGINNEQFF
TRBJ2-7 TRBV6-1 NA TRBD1 TGTGCCAGCAGTGAAAGAGGGACAGGGTACTTC CASSERGTGYF
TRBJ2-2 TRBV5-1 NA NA TGCGCCAGCAGCCGCCTAGCCTCGAACACCGGGGAGCTGTTTTTT CASSRLASNTGELFF
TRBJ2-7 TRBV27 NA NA TGTGCCGTCAGGGGTTACGGGTACGAGCAGTACTTC CAVRGYGYEQYF
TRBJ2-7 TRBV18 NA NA TGTGCCAGCTCACCACCCGTTTCCTACGAGCAGTACTTC CASSPPVSYEQYF
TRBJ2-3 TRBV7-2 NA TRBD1 TGTGCCAGCAGCTTAGGTCCCCCCCGACAGGGAATGAGACAAGATACGCAGTATTTT CASSLGPPRQGMRQDTQYF
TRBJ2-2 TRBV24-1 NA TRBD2 TGTGCCACCCGGGGGGACCACTCTAACACCGGGGAGCTGTTTTTT CATRGDHSNTGELFF
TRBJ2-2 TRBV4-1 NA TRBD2 TGCGCCAGCAGCCAAGGGGGGAGCCGGAGTAGCGGGAGAGCGTCCGGGGAGCTGTTTTTT CASSQGGSRSSGRASGELFF
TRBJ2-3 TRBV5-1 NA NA TGCGCCAGCAGCTTGGTACAGTTTTCCGATACGCAGTATTTT CASSLVQFSDTQYF
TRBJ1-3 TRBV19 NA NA TGTGCCAGCGGAACAGGGTGGTCTGGAAACACCATATATTTT CASGTGWSGNTIYF
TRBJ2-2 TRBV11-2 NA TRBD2 TGTGCCAGCAGCTTCCCAAGCGGGGTGTCGTACACCGGGGAGCTGTTTTTT CASSFPSGVSYTGELFF
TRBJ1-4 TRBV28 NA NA TGTGCCAGCAGTCTTCACGGAGGCCTTGAAAAACTGTTTTTT CASSLHGGLEKLFF
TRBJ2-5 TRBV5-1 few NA TGCGCCAGCAGCTTGGGACAGGTAGAGACCCAGTACTTC CASSLGQVETQYF
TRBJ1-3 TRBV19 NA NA TGTGCCAGTAGTATATCGGACAGTGCTGGAAACACCATATATTTT CASSISDSAGNTIYF
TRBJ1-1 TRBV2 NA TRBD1 TGTGCCACAGAAGGGACAGGGGGTCTGAACACTGAAGCTTTCTTT CATEGTGGLNTEAFF
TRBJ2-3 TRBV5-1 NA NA TGCGCCAGCAGCTTGGGACAGTTAACAGATACGCAGTATTTT CASSLGQLTDTQYF
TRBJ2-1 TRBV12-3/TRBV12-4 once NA TGTGCCAGCAGCCTTCCGTCGGGGAATGAGCAGTTCTTC CASSLPSGNEQFF
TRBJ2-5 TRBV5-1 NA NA TGCGCCAGCAGCCTTTGGGACTCCCAAGAGACCCAGTACTTC CASSLWDSQETQYF
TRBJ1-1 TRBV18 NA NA TGTGCCAGCTCACCGTCGGGGGGCAGGAACACTGAAGCTTTCTTT CASSPSGGRNTEAFF
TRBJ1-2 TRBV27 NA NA TGTGCCAGCAGTTTGTCTACGGGGATAGGGGGCTACACCTTC CASSLSTGIGGYTF
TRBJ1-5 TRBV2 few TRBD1 TGTGCCAGCAGGGGGGACAGTTGGCAGCCCCAGCATTTT CASRGDSWQPQHF
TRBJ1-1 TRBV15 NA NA TGTGCCACCGGGGCCATTGGGGACACTGAAGCTTTCTTT CATGAIGDTEAFF
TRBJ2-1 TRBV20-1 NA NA TGCAGTGCTAGTCCCTCAGGGGCTGGTAGGAATGAGCAGTTCTTC CSASPSGAGRNEQFF
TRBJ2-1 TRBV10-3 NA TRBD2 TGTGCCATCAGTGAAAGTAGCGGGGGCTTTAATGAGCAGTTCTTC CAISESSGGFNEQFF
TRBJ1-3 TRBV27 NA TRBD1 TGTGCCAGCTTTGGACAGGAGACTGGAAACACCATATATTTT CASFGQETGNTIYF
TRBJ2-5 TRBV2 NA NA TGTGCCAGCAGTGAATTGGTTGGCAGTCAAGAGACCCAGTACTTC CASSELVGSQETQYF
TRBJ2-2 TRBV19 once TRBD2 TGTGCCAGTAGTATGGGGGGGAGGGACACCGGGGAGCTGTTTTTT CASSMGGRDTGELFF
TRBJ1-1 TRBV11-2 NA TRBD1 TGTGCCAGCAGCCCCCTGGGGACAGGGGGAAGGTACACTGAAGCTTTCTTT CASSPLGTGGRYTEAFF
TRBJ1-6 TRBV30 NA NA TGTGCCTGGAGCCCAGGACGAGGGTATTCACCCCTCCACTTT CAWSPGRGYSPLHF
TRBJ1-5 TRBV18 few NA TGTGCCAGCTCACTCGTCGGAGTGGGTCAGCCCCAGCATTTT CASSLVGVGQPQHF
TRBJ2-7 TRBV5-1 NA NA TGCGCCAGCCGTGACAGCTACGAGCAGTACTTC CASRDSYEQYF
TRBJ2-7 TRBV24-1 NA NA TGTGCCACCAGTGATTTGCGTCAACTCTCATCCGAGCAGTACTTC CATSDLRQLSSEQYF
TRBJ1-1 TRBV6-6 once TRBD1 TGTGCCACCCGGGACAGGGGGAACACTGAAGCTTTCTTT CATRDRGNTEAFF
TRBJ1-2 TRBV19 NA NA TGTGCCAGTAGTCCCCGGGGAGACTATGGCTACACCTTC CASSPRGDYGYTF
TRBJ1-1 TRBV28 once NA TGTGCCAGCAGTTTATACAGGCCAGTTAACACTGAAGCTTTCTTT CASSLYRPVNTEAFF
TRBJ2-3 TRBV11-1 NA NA TGTGCCAGCAGCTTAGCGCGAACTGTGGATACGCAGTATTTT CASSLARTVDTQYF
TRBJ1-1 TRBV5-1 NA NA TGCGCCAGCAGCAGGGGTGGGTCCATGAACACTGAAGCTTTCTTT CASSRGGSMNTEAFF